What follows is one T cell receptor (beta chain) and its context. It lacks a known antigen. Per-base quality was not reported, and no clone a single base away is much larger than it. The 80 to 90 tumor samples underwent high-throughput TCR profiling using ImmunoSEQ. Per the original workflow: Richness (unique productive sequences), clonality, evenness and relatedness were included as repertoire diversity metrics, and similarity between samples was assessed with the Bhattacharyya coefficient. In a sensitivity analysis, TCRs with fewer than two reads were excluded, and consistent conclusions were obtained. The immuneACCESS repertoire file appears here via TCRdb, limited to in-frame rearrangements. These files lack a portion of the clones; in checked studies, under half of the deficit traces to unresolved V genes, and the cause of the others is not known. V and J calls and clone size are given by that table; D and trimming were obtained from the DNA. The sample table records some 1,400 clones; about three quarters of these occur just once. The ten largest clones capture approximately 6.8% of the sample.

Tumor samples were collected prior to definitive surgery or chemotherapy. Genomic DNA extraction was performed by the MD Anderson Biospecimen Extraction Resource, and TCR sequencing was carried out by the MD Anderson Cancer Genomics Laboratory. Looking up the germline V gene yields CDR1 MGHRA and CDR2 YSYEKL. The V end loses 0 bases and the J end loses 2 bases, and a stretch of 11 bases separates them. CDR3 length: 15 amino acids, cysteine to phenylalanine. The retained sequence is limited to the CDR3, 45 bases, with the frame set at the first base. These data originate in a study of high-grade serous ovarian cancer treatment subgroups (dated by TCRdb to the early 2020s). The study in broad terms: A mean of 14,192 reads and 7,500 or so unique TCR beta rearrangements per sample was generated by sequencing. Each patient contributed one primary tumor and two metastatic tumor samples, giving 75 to 100 samples in total. Under a laparoscopic triage algorithm, patients with high-grade serous ovarian cancer were grouped by complete gross resection or by neoadjuvant chemotherapy response, and the study profiled the TCR beta repertoires of these patients. A cohort of 30 patients was included: some 10 with no residual disease after primary surgery (R0), some 10 who were excellent NACT responders, and some 10 who were poor NACT responders.

Paper-wide results and their limitations: Repertoire similarity between tumors from the same patient ranged from roughly 0.095 to 0.8, while tumors from different patients showed almost no similarity. TCR clonal relatedness was found to be positively correlated with neoantigen level and, by trend, with copy number variation and mutation load derived from whole-genome sequencing. TCR repertoire analyses were focused on CDR3, and CDR1 and CDR2 were not analyzed. Bulk tumor TCR sequencing lacked spatial information, limiting insight into HGSC tumor complexity and diversity.

The source is a human donor with high-grade serous ovarian cancer. The chain is made from TRBV4-1 and TRBJ2-7, and TRBD1 may be the D gene, going by 5 matching bases. The sequenced material came from tumor tissue. The CDR3 region has the sequence CASSQDQGTPYEQYF. The DNA sequence is as follows: TGCGCCAGCAGCCAAGATCAGGGTACCCCCTACGAGCAGTACTTC.